This entry is about one T cell receptor (beta chain). Measured with immunoSEQ multiplex PCR; TCRdb has only the in-frame clones, and not every one. The profile shows 250,000 to 300,000 clones, approximately 84% of them singletons. CDR3 length: 13 residues. Trimming cost V 3 bases and J 5 bases, with 10 bases left between them. CDR1 is ENHRY and CDR2 is SYGVKD in the germline V gene. The sample belongs to a study of blood T cell repertoires in COVID-19. The sequenced sample consisted of PBMCs or T cells enriched from blood (not recorded which). The chain carries TRBV10-3 and TRBJ1-2; maybe TRBD1 (6 bases). The clonotype comes from a man between 45 and 60 years old who had recovered from COVID-19. DNA of the CDR3: TGTGCCATCAGTGATGGGCAGGGGTATGGCTACACCTTC. Residues: CAISDGQGYGYTF.